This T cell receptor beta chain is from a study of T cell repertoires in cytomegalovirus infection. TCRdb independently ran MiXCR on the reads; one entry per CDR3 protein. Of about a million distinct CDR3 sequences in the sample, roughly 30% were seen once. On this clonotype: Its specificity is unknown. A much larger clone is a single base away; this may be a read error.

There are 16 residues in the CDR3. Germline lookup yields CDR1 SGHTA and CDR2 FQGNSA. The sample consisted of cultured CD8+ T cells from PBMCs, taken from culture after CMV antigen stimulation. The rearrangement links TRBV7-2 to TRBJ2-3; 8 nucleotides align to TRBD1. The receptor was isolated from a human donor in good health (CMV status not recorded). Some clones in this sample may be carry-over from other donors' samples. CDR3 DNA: TGTGTCAGCAGCCGGAGACAGGGGCCGCAGACAGATACGCAGTATTTT. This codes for CVSSRRQGPQTDTQYF.